A selection of T cell receptor beta chains follows, all from one sample in a study of blood T cell repertoires in COVID-19. Measured with immunoSEQ multiplex PCR; TCRdb has only the in-frame clones, and not every one. The sample has 120,000 to 150,000 clones; about 87% are singletons. Source material: peripheral blood. These receptors were taken from a woman aged 45-60 years with active or convalescent COVID-19. The CDR3 runs from the conserved cysteine through the conserved F or W. A D gene is named only where the DNA matches it firmly.

V	J	D	DNA	CDR3
TRBV30	TRBJ1-2	TRBD1	TGTGCCTGGACCGAGTACAGGGGAAACCGTGGTGGCTACACCTTC	CAWTEYRGNRGGYTF
TRBV15	TRBJ1-1	TRBD1	TGTGCCACCAGCAACCGGGACAGGGATCCCTGGGGGTCTGAAGCTTTCTTT	CATSNRDRDPWGSEAFF
TRBV7-6	TRBJ1-3	TRBD1	TGTGCCAGCAGCCCGACCCCGGGACAGGGATTTGGAAACACCATATATTTT	CASSPTPGQGFGNTIYF
TRBV18	TRBJ1-3	TRBD1	TGTGCCAGCTCGCCGACCATCCTGACAGGGGGGTTCTCTGGAAACACCATATATTTT	CASSPTILTGGFSGNTIYF
TRBV24-1	TRBJ2-2	-	TGTGCCACCAGTGACCCCGGGTTGGTCGGGGAGCTGTTTTTT	CATSDPGLVGELFF
TRBV2	TRBJ2-5	TRBD2	TGTGCCAGCAATGAAAGGGAGGGTGAGACCCAGTACTTC	CASNEREGETQYF
TRBV12-3/TRBV12-4	TRBJ1-1	TRBD1	TGTGCCAGCAGTTTACAGGGGGAAACTGAAGCTTTCTTT	CASSLQGETEAFF
TRBV9	TRBJ1-6	-	TGTGCCAGCAGCGTAGGGGAGAGGGGGGGCTCCTATAATTCACCCCTCCACTTT	CASSVGERGGSYNSPLHF
TRBV4-1	TRBJ1-6	TRBD1	TGCGCCAGCAGCCAAGAATTGGGGACAGGGAGGAATTCACCCCTCCACTTT	CASSQELGTGRNSPLHF
TRBV27	TRBJ2-3	TRBD2	TGTGCCAGCAGTTTACTAGCGGGGGGACCAATTTCCACAGATACGCAGTATTTT	CASSLLAGGPISTDTQYF
TRBV28	TRBJ1-1	-	TGTGCCAGCGTGGGGACACTGAACACTGAAGCTTTCTTT	CASVGTLNTEAFF
TRBV23-1	TRBJ1-1	TRBD1	TGCGCCAGCAGTCAATCTCCGGACAGGGCGGTCGGTCACACTGAAGCTTTCTTT	CASSQSPDRAVGHTEAFF
TRBV5-1	TRBJ1-3	-	TGCGCCAGCAGCCCCACCCCAGTCTTAACCTCTGGAAACACCATATATTTT	CASSPTPVLTSGNTIYF
TRBV30	TRBJ1-2	-	TGTGCCCGTCGTACCGGGGGGACCCATGGCTACACCTTC	CARRTGGTHGYTF
TRBV6-1	TRBJ2-3	TRBD1	TGTGCCAGCAGTGAATCGCAGGGGGTTGTTACGCAGTATTTT	CASSESQGVVTQYF
TRBV7-2	TRBJ2-3	TRBD1	TGTGCCAGCAGACCCGGGACAGGGGAATCAGATACGCAGTATTTT	CASRPGTGESDTQYF
TRBV27	TRBJ1-6	-	TGTGCCAGCTCGGTGGCCTATAATTCACCCCTCCACTTT	CASSVAYNSPLHF
TRBV27	TRBJ2-1	TRBD2	TGTGCCAGCAGTTCTAGCGGGGGCTACAATGAGCAGTTCTTC	CASSSSGGYNEQFF